The rows below give T cell receptor beta chains drawn from one sample of a study of T cells after yellow fever vaccination. Each CDR3 protein gets one entry after TCRdb re-called the 5' RACE reads with MiXCR. The top ten hold about 40% of the sample, which has under 30,000 distinct CDR3 sequences, about 4.7% seen once. This specimen was CD8+ T cells sorted from PBMCs, taken 10 days after the yellow fever booster vaccination. Source of these receptors: a man aged 25 to 45 who received the YFV17D yellow fever vaccine. CDR3s include the opening cysteine and the closing phenylalanine or tryptophan. Each record gives: J gene, clone size, D gene, V gene, CDR3 protein, CDR3 DNA. The D gene is left open where the match is weak. Not every row has a clone size; where given, it reads once, few, many or a size class.

J: TRBJ1-1; size: many; D: .; V: TRBV2; CDR3: CASSDLRQQGTEAFF; DNA: TGTGCCAGCAGTGATCTGAGGCAACAGGGAACTGAAGCTTTCTTT
J: TRBJ2-2; size: many; D: TRBD2; V: TRBV12-3/TRBV12-4; CDR3: CASRPLAVSTGELFF; DNA: TGTGCCAGCAGACCGCTAGCGGTCTCCACCGGGGAGCTGTTTTTT
J: TRBJ2-7; size: many; D: .; V: TRBV3-1; CDR3: CASSPPGLYEQYF; DNA: TGTGCCAGCAGCCCGCCGGGACTTTACGAGCAGTACTTC
J: TRBJ2-3; size: many; D: .; V: TRBV5-1; CDR3: CASSPEEFSTDTQYF; DNA: TGCGCCAGCAGCCCAGAGGAATTTAGCACAGATACGCAGTATTTT
J: TRBJ1-1; size: many; D: .; V: TRBV7-2; CDR3: CASSVTVNTEAFF; DNA: TGTGCCAGCAGCGTGACAGTGAACACTGAAGCTTTCTTT
J: TRBJ2-7; size: many; D: TRBD2; V: TRBV5-1; CDR3: CASSGGTSGDEQYF; DNA: TGCGCCAGCAGCGGCGGGACTAGCGGTGACGAGCAGTACTTC
J: TRBJ2-2; size: many; D: .; V: TRBV4-3; CDR3: CASSQTGTGELFF; DNA: TGCGCCAGCAGCCAGACAGGCACCGGGGAGCTGTTTTTT
J: TRBJ2-5; size: many; D: .; V: TRBV6-1; CDR3: CASSALGFQETQYF; DNA: TGTGCCAGCAGTGCTCTGGGTTTCCAAGAGACCCAGTACTTC
J: TRBJ1-1; size: many; D: .; V: TRBV30; CDR3: CAQGAGVNTEAFF; DNA: TGTGCCCAAGGGGCAGGGGTCAACACTGAAGCTTTCTTT
J: TRBJ2-3; size: many; D: .; V: TRBV6-6; CDR3: CASSHGDTQYF; DNA: TGTGCCAGCAGTCACGGAGATACGCAGTATTTT
J: TRBJ2-7; size: many; D: TRBD1; V: TRBV4-1; CDR3: CASSPGTGGDEQYF; DNA: TGCGCCAGCAGTCCCGGGACAGGCGGCGACGAGCAGTACTTC
J: TRBJ2-3; size: .; D: TRBD2; V: TRBV4-1; CDR3: CASSQRTSGSGTDTQYF; DNA: TGCGCCAGCAGCCAGAGGACTAGCGGGAGTGGCACAGATACGCAGTATTTT
J: TRBJ2-2; size: many; D: TRBD2; V: TRBV12-3/TRBV12-4; CDR3: CASSSQTSGITGELFF; DNA: TGTGCCAGCAGTTCCCAGACTAGCGGGATCACCGGGGAGCTGTTTTTT
J: TRBJ2-7; size: many; D: .; V: TRBV29-1; CDR3: CSVEDAYEQYF; DNA: TGCAGCGTTGAAGACGCATACGAGCAGTACTTC
J: TRBJ2-5; size: many; D: .; V: TRBV29-1; CDR3: CSVEGQNRPGTQYF; DNA: TGCAGCGTTGAGGGGCAGAACAGGCCGGGGACCCAGTACTTC
J: TRBJ1-1; size: many; D: .; V: TRBV29-1; CDR3: CSVGPRDVGGAEAFF; DNA: TGCAGCGTTGGTCCCAGGGACGTGGGAGGGGCTGAAGCTTTCTTT
J: TRBJ2-2; size: many; D: TRBD2; V: TRBV20-1; CDR3: CSARVPGGTSGPSNTGELFF; DNA: TGCAGTGCTAGAGTGCCGGGCGGGACTAGCGGGCCCTCGAACACCGGGGAGCTGTTTTTT
J: TRBJ2-5; size: few; D: .; V: TRBV5-4; CDR3: CASSPSRDQEETQYF; DNA: TGTGCCAGCAGCCCTAGCCGGGACCAAGAAGAGACCCAGTACTTC
J: TRBJ2-2; size: many; D: .; V: TRBV28; CDR3: CASSLGSPLTTGELFF; DNA: TGTGCCAGCAGTTTAGGTTCTCCCCTTACCACCGGGGAGCTGTTTTTT
J: TRBJ1-1; size: many; D: .; V: TRBV4-2; CDR3: CASSQAVWGTEAFF; DNA: TGTGCCAGCAGCCAGGCCGTCTGGGGCACTGAAGCTTTCTTT
J: TRBJ2-3; size: many; D: .; V: TRBV5-4; CDR3: CASSFSLSTDTQYF; DNA: TGTGCCAGCAGCTTCTCTCTCAGCACAGATACGCAGTATTTT
J: TRBJ2-1; size: many; D: TRBD2; V: TRBV29-1; CDR3: CSVVTSEVYNEQFF; DNA: TGCAGCGTTGTAACTAGCGAGGTCTACAATGAGCAGTTCTTC
J: TRBJ1-4; size: many; D: .; V: TRBV7-6; CDR3: CASSFNPGREEKLFF; DNA: TGTGCCAGCAGCTTTAACCCTGGGCGAGAGGAAAAACTGTTTTTT
J: TRBJ1-1; size: many; D: TRBD1; V: TRBV25-1; CDR3: CASSDLSGTGGSAEAFF; DNA: TGTGCCAGCAGTGATCTTTCCGGGACAGGGGGGTCAGCTGAAGCTTTCTTT
J: TRBJ2-7; size: many; D: TRBD1; V: TRBV7-9; CDR3: CASSGGQGSYEQYF; DNA: TGTGCCAGCAGCGGGGGACAGGGGTCCTACGAGCAGTACTTC
J: TRBJ2-5; size: many; D: TRBD2; V: TRBV6-1; CDR3: CASSPAGDVRENQYF; DNA: TGTGCCAGCAGCCCAGCGGGAGACGTTCGAGAGAACCAGTACTTC
J: TRBJ2-3; size: many; D: .; V: TRBV20-1; CDR3: CSARDGYNLGTDTQYF; DNA: TGCAGTGCTAGAGATGGTTATAACCTAGGCACAGATACGCAGTATTTT
J: TRBJ2-2; size: many; D: TRBD2; V: TRBV9; CDR3: CASRTGTTNTGELFF; DNA: TGTGCCAGCAGAACCGGGACTACAAACACCGGGGAGCTGTTTTTT
J: TRBJ2-1; size: many; D: .; V: TRBV11-2; CDR3: CASSSLDQSSYNEQFF; DNA: TGTGCCAGCAGCTCGTTAGACCAGAGCTCCTACAATGAGCAGTTCTTC
J: TRBJ2-7; size: many; D: .; V: TRBV29-1; CDR3: CSVVQGGHEQYF; DNA: TGCAGCGTTGTACAGGGAGGTCACGAGCAGTACTTC
J: TRBJ2-2; size: .; D: TRBD1; V: TRBV4-3; CDR3: CASSQDPGQGGPDGLFF; DNA: TGCGCCAGCAGCCAAGACCCCGGACAGGGGGGGCCCGACGGGCTGTTTTTT
J: TRBJ2-7; size: .; D: .; V: TRBV5-6; CDR3: CASGPGTPSYEQYF; DNA: TGTGCCAGCGGCCCCGGGACCCCCTCCTACGAGCAGTACTTC
J: TRBJ2-6; size: few; D: .; V: TRBV6-5; CDR3: CASRHSGAGANVLTF; DNA: TGTGCCAGCAGGCACTCGGGGGCTGGGGCCAACGTCCTGACTTTC
J: TRBJ2-7; size: many; D: TRBD1; V: TRBV20-1; CDR3: CSADRGHYEQYF; DNA: TGCAGTGCTGACAGGGGGCACTACGAGCAGTACTTC
J: TRBJ1-1; size: medium-sized; D: .; V: TRBV2; CDR3: CASSVTGYPEAFF; DNA: TGTGCCAGCAGTGTTACAGGATACCCTGAAGCTTTCTTT
J: TRBJ2-1; size: many; D: .; V: TRBV7-3; CDR3: CASSSLPGTYNEQFF; DNA: TGTGCCAGCAGCTCCCTTCCGGGAACCTACAATGAGCAGTTCTTC
J: TRBJ2-7; size: many; D: TRBD2; V: TRBV7-8; CDR3: CASSLGGLGSVEQYF; DNA: TGTGCCAGCAGCTTAGGCGGACTAGGGAGTGTCGAGCAGTACTTC
J: TRBJ2-7; size: many; D: .; V: TRBV3-1; CDR3: CASSQDVAYEQYF; DNA: TGTGCCAGCAGCCAAGATGTGGCGTACGAGCAGTACTTC
J: TRBJ2-7; size: many; D: TRBD1; V: TRBV29-1; CDR3: CSVGDSSYEQYF; DNA: TGCAGCGTTGGGGACAGCTCCTACGAGCAGTACTTC
J: TRBJ1-2; size: many; D: .; V: TRBV30; CDR3: CAWAAGANYGYTF; DNA: TGTGCCTGGGCCGCGGGCGCTAACTATGGCTACACCTTC
J: TRBJ2-1; size: many; D: .; V: TRBV7-6; CDR3: CASSLGIGGEQFF; DNA: TGTGCCAGCAGCTTAGGGATTGGGGGTGAGCAGTTCTTC
J: TRBJ2-7; size: many; D: TRBD2; V: TRBV14; CDR3: CASSHGTSGFYEQYF; DNA: TGTGCCAGCAGCCACGGGACTAGCGGGTTCTACGAGCAGTACTTC
J: TRBJ2-3; size: few; D: .; V: TRBV7-2; CDR3: CASIPQGGPDTQYF; DNA: TGTGCCAGCATCCCACAGGGAGGCCCAGATACGCAGTATTTT
J: TRBJ2-1; size: many; D: .; V: TRBV5-5; CDR3: CASGGSNEQFF; DNA: TGTGCCAGCGGGGGGTCCAATGAGCAGTTCTTC
J: TRBJ2-7; size: many; D: TRBD1; V: TRBV4-3; CDR3: CASSHYRGSEQYF; DNA: TGCGCCAGCAGCCACTACAGGGGAAGCGAGCAGTACTTC
J: TRBJ2-3; size: many; D: .; V: TRBV7-9; CDR3: CASSLALPDTQYF; DNA: TGTGCCAGCAGCTTAGCCCTACCAGATACGCAGTATTTT
J: TRBJ2-1; size: many; D: TRBD2; V: TRBV7-6; CDR3: CASSATSGTYNEQFF; DNA: TGTGCCAGCAGCGCGACTAGCGGGACTTACAATGAGCAGTTCTTC
J: TRBJ2-2; size: many; D: TRBD2; V: TRBV29-1; CDR3: CSVEREPHTGELFF; DNA: TGCAGCGTAGAGCGGGAGCCCCACACCGGGGAGCTGTTTTTT
J: TRBJ1-1; size: .; D: .; V: TRBV4-3; CDR3: CASSPGGTMNTEAFF; DNA: TGCGCCAGCAGCCCCGGGGGGACCATGAACACTGAAGCTTTCTTT
J: TRBJ2-3; size: many; D: TRBD2; V: TRBV6-4; CDR3: CASSLGAGADTQYF; DNA: TGTGCCAGCAGTCTCGGAGCGGGAGCTGATACGCAGTATTTT
J: TRBJ2-7; size: many; D: .; V: TRBV20-1; CDR3: CSASTNFYEQYF; DNA: TGCAGTGCTTCAACGAATTTCTACGAGCAGTACTTC
J: TRBJ2-7; size: many; D: .; V: TRBV5-5; CDR3: CARLRDYEQYF; DNA: TGTGCCAGGCTCCGGGACTACGAGCAGTACTTC